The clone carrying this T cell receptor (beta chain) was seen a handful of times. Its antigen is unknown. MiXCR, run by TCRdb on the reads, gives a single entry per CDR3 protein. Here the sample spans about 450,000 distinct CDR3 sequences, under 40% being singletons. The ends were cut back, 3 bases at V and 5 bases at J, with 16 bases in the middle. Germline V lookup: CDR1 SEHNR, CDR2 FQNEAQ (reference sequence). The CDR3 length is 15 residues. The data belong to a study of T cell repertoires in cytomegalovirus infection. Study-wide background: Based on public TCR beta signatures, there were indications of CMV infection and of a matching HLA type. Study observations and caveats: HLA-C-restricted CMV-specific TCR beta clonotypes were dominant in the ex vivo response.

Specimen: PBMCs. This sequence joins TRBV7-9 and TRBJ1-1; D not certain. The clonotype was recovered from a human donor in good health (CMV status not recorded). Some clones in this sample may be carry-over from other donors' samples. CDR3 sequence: CASSFENGLRTEAFF. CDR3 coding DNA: TGTGCCAGCAGCTTCGAAAACGGATTGAGGACTGAAGCTTTCTTT.